This TCR beta chain was captured by sequencing in a study of blood T cells in healthy people across ages. Total RNA extraction produced at least 6 micrograms (per sample) for the study. Trimming removed 3 bases at V and 5 bases at J, with 2 bases between. CDR1 is MNHEY and CDR2 is SVGAGI in the germline V gene. The CDR3 contains 10 residues. Using a J-beta primer mix together with a sample-barcoded 5' primer, a second PCR was run for 7 to 11 cycles. Template switching added a 12-random-nucleotide identifier to every cDNA molecule. TCRdb ran MiXCR on the 5' RACE reads and lists one entry per CDR3 protein. The sample includes some 900,000 distinct CDR3 sequences, 45% to 50% of them seen just once. This clonotype was observed many times. Its antigen is as yet unknown. Findings and caveats of the study: Higher diversity, along with more naive CD4+ cells, distinguished long-lived donors from aged donors. Observed TCR beta diversity per million T cells went down as age went up. This fall followed a roughly linear course with age.

The rearrangement links TRBV6-5 to TRBJ2-7; no clear D gene. The specimen sequenced was blood. The clonotype comes from a man in his thirties or forties in good health. In DNA, the CDR3 is TGTGCCAGCAGTTATCACGAGCAGTACTTC. Translation: CASSYHEQYF.